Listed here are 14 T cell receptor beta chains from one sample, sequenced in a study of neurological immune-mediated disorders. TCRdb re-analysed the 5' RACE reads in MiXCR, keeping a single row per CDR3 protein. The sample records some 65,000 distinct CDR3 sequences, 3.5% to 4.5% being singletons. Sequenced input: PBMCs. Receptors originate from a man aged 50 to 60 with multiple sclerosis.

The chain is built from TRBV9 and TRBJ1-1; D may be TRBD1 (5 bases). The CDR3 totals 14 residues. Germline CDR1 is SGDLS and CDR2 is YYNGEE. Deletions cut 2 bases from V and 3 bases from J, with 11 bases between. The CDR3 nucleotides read TGTGCCAGCAGCGTCCAGGGAGGGGACACTGAAGCTTTCTTT. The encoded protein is CASSVQGGDTEAFF.

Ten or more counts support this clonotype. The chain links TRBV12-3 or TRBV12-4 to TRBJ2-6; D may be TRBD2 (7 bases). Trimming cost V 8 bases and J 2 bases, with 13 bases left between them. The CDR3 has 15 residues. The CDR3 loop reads CASGGAGTGANVLTF. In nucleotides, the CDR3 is TGTGCCAGCGGGGGGGCCGGAACTGGGGCCAACGTCCTGACTTTC.

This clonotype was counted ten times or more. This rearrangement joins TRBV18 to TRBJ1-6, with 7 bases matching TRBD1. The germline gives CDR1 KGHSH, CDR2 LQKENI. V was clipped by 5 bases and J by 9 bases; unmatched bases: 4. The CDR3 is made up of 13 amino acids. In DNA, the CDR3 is TGTGCCAGCTCAGCCGACAGGGTTTCACCCCTCCACTTT. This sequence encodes CASSADRVSPLHF.

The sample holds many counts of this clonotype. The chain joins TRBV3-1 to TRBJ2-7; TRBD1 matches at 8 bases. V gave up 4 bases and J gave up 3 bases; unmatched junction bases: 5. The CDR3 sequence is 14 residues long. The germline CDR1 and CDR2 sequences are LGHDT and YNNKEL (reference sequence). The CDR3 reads CASSPGQAFYEQYF. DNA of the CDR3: TGTGCCAGCAGCCCGGGACAGGCTTTCTACGAGCAGTACTTC.

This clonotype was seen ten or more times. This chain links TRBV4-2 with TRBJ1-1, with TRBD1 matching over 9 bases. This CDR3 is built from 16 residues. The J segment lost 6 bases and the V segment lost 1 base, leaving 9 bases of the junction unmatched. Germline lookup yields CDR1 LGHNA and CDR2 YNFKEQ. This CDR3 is CASSQVVGQGGPEAFF. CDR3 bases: TGTGCCAGCAGCCAAGTAGTGGGACAGGGAGGACCTGAAGCTTTCTTT.

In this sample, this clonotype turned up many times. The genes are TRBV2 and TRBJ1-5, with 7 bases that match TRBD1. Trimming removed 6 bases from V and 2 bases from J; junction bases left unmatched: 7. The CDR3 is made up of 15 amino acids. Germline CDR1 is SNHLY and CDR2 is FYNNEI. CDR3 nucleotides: TGTGCCAGCAGGTGGGACAGAAGGGGCAATCAGCCCCAGCATTTT. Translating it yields CASRWDRRGNQPQHF.

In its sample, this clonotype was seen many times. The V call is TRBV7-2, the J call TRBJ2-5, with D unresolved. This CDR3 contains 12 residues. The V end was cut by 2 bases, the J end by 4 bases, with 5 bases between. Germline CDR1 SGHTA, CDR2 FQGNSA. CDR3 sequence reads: CASSLTRETQYF. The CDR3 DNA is TGTGCCAGCAGCTTAACCCGAGAGACCCAGTACTTC.

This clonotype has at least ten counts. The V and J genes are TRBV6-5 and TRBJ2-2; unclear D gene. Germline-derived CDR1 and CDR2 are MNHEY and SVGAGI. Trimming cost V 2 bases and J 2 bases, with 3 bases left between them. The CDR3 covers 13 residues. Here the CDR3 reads CASSYDNTGELFF. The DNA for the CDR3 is TGTGCCAGCAGTTACGATAACACCGGGGAGCTGTTTTTT.

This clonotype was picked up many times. CDR3 coding DNA: TGTGCCATTTCCCCCAGGGCGGGAGAGACCCAGTACTTC. It specifies CAISPRAGETQYF. The chain is built from TRBV24-1 and TRBJ2-5; D may be TRBD1 or TRBD2 (5 bases each). V was trimmed by 11 bases and J by 4 bases, leaving 16 bases between them. The CDR3 length is 13 residues. CDR1 and CDR2 (germline): KGHDR, SFDVKD.

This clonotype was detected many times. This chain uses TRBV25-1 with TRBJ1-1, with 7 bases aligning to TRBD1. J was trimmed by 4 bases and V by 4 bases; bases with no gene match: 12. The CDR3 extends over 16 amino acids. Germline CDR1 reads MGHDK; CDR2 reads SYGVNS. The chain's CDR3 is CASSANPTGPGTEAFF. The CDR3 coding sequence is TGTGCCAGCAGTGCAAACCCGACAGGGCCGGGCACTGAAGCTTTCTTT.

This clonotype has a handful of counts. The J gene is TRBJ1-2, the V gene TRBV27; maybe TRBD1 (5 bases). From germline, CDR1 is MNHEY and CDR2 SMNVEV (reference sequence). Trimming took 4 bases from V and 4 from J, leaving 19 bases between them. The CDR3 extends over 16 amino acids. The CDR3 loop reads CASSSLGQAGGYGYTF. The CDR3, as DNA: TGTGCCAGCAGTTCGCTAGGGCAGGCCGGGGGCTATGGCTACACCTTC.

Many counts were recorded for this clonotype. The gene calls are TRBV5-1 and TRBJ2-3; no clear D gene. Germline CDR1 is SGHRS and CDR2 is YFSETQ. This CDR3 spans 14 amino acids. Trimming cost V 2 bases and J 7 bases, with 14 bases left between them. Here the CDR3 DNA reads TGCGCCAGCAGCTTCCTAGGAGAAATACATACGCAGTATTTT. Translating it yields CASSFLGEIHTQYF.

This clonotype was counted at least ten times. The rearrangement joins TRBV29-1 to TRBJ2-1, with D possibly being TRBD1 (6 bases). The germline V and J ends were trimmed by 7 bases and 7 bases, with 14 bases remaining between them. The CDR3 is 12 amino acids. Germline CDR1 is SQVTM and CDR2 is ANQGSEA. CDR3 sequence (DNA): TGCAGCGGGACCTCAACAGGGAATGAGCAGTTCTTC. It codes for CSGTSTGNEQFF.

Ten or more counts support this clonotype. The CDR3 loop reads CASSLGAAETQYF. The CDR3 DNA sequence: TGCGCCAGCAGCTTGGGGGCAGCGGAGACCCAGTACTTC. J is TRBJ2-5 and V is TRBV5-1; D is uncertain. CDR1 is SGHRS and CDR2 is YFSETQ in the germline V gene. Trimming removed 0 bases at V and 5 bases at J, with 8 bases between. The CDR3 has 13 residues.